This T cell receptor (beta chain) emerged from a study of blood T cell repertoires in COVID-19. Study in general: In each case, the material was cDNA or gDNA derived from T cells, B-cell-depleted T cells, or PBMCs.

TCRdb's copy holds only in-frame clones and misses some; the assay was immunoSEQ multiplex PCR. In the table there are approximately 330,000 clones, around 86% of which are singletons. Germline V gene sequence: CDR1 SGHTA, CDR2 FQGNSA. V lost 6 bases to trimming and J lost 1 base; unmatched junction nucleotides: 8. This CDR3 region has 16 residues. Adults between about 18 and 89 years of age took part from 20 to 25 US areas. Participants' reported clinical history set cohort assignment. This TCR was recovered from a woman aged 40 to 50 with acute COVID-19. What was sequenced was PBMCs or T cells enriched from blood (not recorded which). The chain links TRBV7-2 to TRBJ2-1; 8 bases agree with TRBD2. CDR3 region: CASSWAGGGSYNEQFF. In nucleotides, the CDR3 is TGTGCCAGCAGTTGGGCTGGCGGGGGGTCCTACAATGAGCAGTTCTTC.